The clone carrying this T cell receptor (beta chain) was picked up a small number of times. Its antigen is unidentified. Per germline, CDR1 SGHVS and CDR2 FNYEAQ. V lost 4 bases to trimming and J lost 10 bases, with 14 bases between them. The CDR3 extends over 13 amino acids. This entry is derived from a study of T-cell reconstitution after alpha-beta-depleted transplantation in children. Overall study findings and caveats: Surviving recipient cells, namely T cells and thymic progenitors, were the source of high day-60 TCRbeta diversity in some patients. A year had passed since transplant, and T-cell counts and diversity by then came mostly from newly produced T cells. Where alpha-beta T cells came from about two months after transplant was reportedly several hundred expanded graft clones.

TCRbeta library construction was performed incorporating unique molecular identifiers. TCRdb passed the PCR reads through MiXCR, listing each CDR3 protein once. The sample holds more than 500,000 distinct CDR3 sequences, about an eighth seen once. The chain uses TRBV7-6 and TRBJ2-1; D tentatively reads TRBD1 or TRBD2 (5 bases each). Sequencing used PBMCs, mostly from graft donor cells, obtained 180 days after TCRalphabeta/CD19-depleted stem cell transplant. The receptor comes from a female patient aged 2 to 10 who had a stem cell transplant for aplastic anemia, so the T cells may come from the graft donor. The CDR3 nucleotides read TGTGCCAGCAGCTCAACGGGGCTAGGGGAGCAGTTCTTC. Encoded protein: CASSSTGLGEQFF.